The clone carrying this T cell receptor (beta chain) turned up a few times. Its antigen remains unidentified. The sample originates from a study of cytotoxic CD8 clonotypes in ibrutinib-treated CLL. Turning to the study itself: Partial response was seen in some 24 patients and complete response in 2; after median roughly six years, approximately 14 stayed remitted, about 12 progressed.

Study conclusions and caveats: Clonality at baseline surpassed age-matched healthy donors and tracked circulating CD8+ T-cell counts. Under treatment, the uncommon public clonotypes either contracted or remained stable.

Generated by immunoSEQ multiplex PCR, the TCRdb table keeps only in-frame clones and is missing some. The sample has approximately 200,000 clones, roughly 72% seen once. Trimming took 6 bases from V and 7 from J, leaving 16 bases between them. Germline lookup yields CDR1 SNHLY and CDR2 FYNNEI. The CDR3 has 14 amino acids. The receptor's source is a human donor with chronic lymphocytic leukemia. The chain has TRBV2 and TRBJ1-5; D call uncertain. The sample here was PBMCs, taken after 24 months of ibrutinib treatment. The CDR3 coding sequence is TGTGCCAGCAGCATACATAAGGAGGTCCAGCCCCAGCATTTT. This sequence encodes CASSIHKEVQPQHF. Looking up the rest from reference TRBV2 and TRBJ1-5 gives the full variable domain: EPEVTQTPSHQVTQMGQEVILRCVPISNHLYFYWYRQILGQKVEFLVSFYNNEISEKSEIFDDQFSVERPDGSNFTLKIRSTKLEDSAMYFCASSIHKEVQPQHFGDGTRLSIL.